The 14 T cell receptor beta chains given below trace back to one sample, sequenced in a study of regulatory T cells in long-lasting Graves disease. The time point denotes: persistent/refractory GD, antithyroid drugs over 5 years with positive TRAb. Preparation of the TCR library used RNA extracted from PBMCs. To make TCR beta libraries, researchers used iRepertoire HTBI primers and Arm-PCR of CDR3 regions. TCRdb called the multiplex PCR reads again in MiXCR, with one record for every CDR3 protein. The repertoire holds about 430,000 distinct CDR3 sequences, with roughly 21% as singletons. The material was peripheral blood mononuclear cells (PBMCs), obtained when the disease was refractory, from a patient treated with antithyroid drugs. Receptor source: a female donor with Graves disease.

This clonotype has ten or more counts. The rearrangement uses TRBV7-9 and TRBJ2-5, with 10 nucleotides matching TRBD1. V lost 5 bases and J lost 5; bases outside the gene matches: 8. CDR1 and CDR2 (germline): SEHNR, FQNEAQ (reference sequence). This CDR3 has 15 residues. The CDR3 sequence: CASSPDRGHGETQYF. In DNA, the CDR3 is TGTGCCAGCAGCCCCGACAGGGGGCACGGGGAGACCCAGTACTTC.

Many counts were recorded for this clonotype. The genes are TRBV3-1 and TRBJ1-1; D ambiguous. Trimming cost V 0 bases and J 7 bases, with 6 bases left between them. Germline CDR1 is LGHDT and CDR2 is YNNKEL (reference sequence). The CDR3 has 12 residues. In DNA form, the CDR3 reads TGTGCCAGCAGCCAAGATCGGTTTGAAGCTTTCTTT. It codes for CASSQDRFEAFF.

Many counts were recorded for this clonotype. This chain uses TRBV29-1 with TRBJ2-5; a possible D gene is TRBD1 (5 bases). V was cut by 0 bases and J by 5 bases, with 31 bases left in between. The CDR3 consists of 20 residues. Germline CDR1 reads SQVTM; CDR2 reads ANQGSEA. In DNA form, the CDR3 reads TGCAGCGTTGAAGACATTCCCAAGATGTTATCGAAACAGGCCGTGGAGACCCAGTACTTC. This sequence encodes CSVEDIPKMLSKQAVETQYF.

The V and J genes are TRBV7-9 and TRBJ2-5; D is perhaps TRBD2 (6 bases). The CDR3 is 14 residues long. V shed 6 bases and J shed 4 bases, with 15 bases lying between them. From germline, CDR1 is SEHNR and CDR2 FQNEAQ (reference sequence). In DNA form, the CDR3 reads TGTGCCAGCAGTCCCAGGGAGGTTGGAGAGACCCAGTACTTC. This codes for CASSPREVGETQYF.

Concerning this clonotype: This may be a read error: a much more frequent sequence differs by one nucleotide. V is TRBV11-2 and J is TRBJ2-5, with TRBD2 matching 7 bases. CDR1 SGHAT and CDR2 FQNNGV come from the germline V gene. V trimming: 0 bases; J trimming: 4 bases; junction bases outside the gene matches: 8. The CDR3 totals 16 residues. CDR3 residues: CASSLDGREDLETQYF. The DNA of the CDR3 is TGTGCCAGCAGCTTAGATGGACGGGAGGATCTAGAGACCCAGTACTTC.

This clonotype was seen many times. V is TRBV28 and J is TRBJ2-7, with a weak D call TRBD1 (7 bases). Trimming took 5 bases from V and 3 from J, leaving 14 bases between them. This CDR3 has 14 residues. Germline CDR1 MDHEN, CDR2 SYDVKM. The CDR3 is CASSEGQGGYEQYF. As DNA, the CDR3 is TGTGCCAGCAGTGAAGGGCAGGGGGGCTACGAGCAGTACTTC.

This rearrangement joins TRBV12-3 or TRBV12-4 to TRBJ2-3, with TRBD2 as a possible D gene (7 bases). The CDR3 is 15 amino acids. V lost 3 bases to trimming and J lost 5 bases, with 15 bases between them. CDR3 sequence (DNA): TGTGCCAGCAGTTTGAGGCAGGGGAGGGAAGATACGCAGTATTTT. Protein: CASSLRQGREDTQYF.

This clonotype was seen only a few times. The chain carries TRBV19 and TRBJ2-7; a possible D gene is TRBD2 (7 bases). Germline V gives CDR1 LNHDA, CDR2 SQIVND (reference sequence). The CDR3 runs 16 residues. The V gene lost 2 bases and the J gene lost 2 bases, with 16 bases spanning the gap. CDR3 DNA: TGTGCCAGTAGTATAACTGCGGGGGCCCAAACCTACGAGCAGTACTTC. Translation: CASSITAGAQTYEQYF.

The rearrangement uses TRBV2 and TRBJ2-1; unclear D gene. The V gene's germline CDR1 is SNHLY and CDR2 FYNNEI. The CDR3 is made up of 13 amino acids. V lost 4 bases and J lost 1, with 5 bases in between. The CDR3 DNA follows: TGTGCCAGCAGTGGAACATCCTACAATGAGCAGTTCTTC. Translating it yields CASSGTSYNEQFF.

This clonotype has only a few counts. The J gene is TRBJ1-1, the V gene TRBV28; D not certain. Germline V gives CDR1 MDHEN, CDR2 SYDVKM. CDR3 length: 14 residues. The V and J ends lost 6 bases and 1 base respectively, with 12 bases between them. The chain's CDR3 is CASRAEAWNTEAFF. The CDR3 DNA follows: TGTGCCAGCAGGGCAGAGGCCTGGAACACTGAAGCTTTCTTT.

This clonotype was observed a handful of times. In DNA form, the CDR3 reads TGCGCCAGCAGCTCCCTTACAGGGGGCTTTGGCTACACCTTC. This gives the protein CASSSLTGGFGYTF. This chain uses TRBV5-1 with TRBJ1-2; 9 bases map to TRBD1. CDR1 and CDR2 (germline): SGHRS, YFSETQ. The CDR3 is 14 amino acids. The V gene end was trimmed by 3 bases and the J gene end by 7 bases; junction bases not matched to a gene: 7.

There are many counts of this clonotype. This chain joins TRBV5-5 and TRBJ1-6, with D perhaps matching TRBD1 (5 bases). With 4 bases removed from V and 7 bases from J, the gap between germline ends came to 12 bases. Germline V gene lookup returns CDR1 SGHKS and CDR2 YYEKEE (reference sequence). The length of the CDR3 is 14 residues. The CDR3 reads CASSRDRINSPLHF. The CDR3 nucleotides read TGTGCCAGCAGCAGGGACCGGATAAATTCACCCCTCCACTTT.

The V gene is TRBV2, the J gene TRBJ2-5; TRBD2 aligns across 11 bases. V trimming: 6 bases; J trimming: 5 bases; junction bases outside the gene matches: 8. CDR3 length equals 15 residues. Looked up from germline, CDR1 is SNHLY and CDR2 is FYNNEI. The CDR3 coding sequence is TGTGCCAGCAGCCCGACTAGCGGGATGGGGGAGACCCAGTACTTC. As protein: CASSPTSGMGETQYF. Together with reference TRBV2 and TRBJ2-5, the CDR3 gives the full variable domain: EPEVTQTPSHQVTQMGQEVILRCVPISNHLYFYWYRQILGQKVEFLVSFYNNEISEKSEIFDDQFSVERPDGSNFTLKIRSTKLEDSAMYFCASSPTSGMGETQYFGPGTRLLVL.

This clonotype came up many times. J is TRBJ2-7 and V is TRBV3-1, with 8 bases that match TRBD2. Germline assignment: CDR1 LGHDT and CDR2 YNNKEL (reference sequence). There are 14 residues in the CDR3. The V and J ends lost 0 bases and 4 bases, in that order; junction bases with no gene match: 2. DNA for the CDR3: TGTGCCAGCAGCCAAGATGCTAGCGGGTACGAGCAGTACTTC. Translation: CASSQDASGYEQYF.